Below, one T cell receptor beta chain is given with its context. This CDR3 region has 14 residues. The V and J ends lost 3 bases and 0 bases respectively, with 6 bases between them. Germline V CDR1 and CDR2: LNHDA, SQIVND (reference sequence). The sample originates from a study of T cells in Graves' hyperthyroidism and ophthalmopathy. Across the study: Upon initial diagnosis and before any treatment, peripheral blood was collected.

The source material, RNA transcripts, was used to amplify TCR beta CDR3 regions. The TCR CDR3 first-round RT-PCR relied on the HTBI primer set. One entry per CDR3 protein, called by TCRdb with MiXCR from the multiplex PCR reads. The sample records hundreds of thousands of distinct CDR3 sequences, 12% to 15% being singletons. Input material: blood. J is TRBJ1-3 and V is TRBV19; D call uncertain. This TCR came from a woman in her 40s with Graves' ophthalmopathy. The CDR3 sequence: CASSISISGNTIYF. In DNA form, the CDR3 reads TGTGCCAGTAGTATCTCCATCTCTGGAAACACCATATATTTT.